The TCR beta chain under discussion was sequenced for a study of blood T cell repertoires in COVID-19. Across the whole study: Researchers got acute and convalescent COVID-19 samples from the United States, Italy and Spain. From T cells, B-cell-depleted T cells, or PBMCs came the material, which was cDNA or gDNA.

Authors' data handling: The assay estimated nucleated cells by amplifying reference gene primers. The data were produced by immunoSEQ multiplex PCR, yet TCRdb's version contains in-frame clones alone and is incomplete. The DNA was the basis for D and trimming; V, J and clone size are from that table. The sample contains about 40,000 clones, approximately 89% of which appear only once. V lost 4 bases and J 2 bases, leaving 12 bases between the germline ends. CDR1 MDHEN and CDR2 SYDVKM come from the germline V gene. The CDR3 length is 15 residues. The sequenced sample consisted of peripheral blood. This sequence originates from a woman aged 70-85 years with acute or convalescent COVID-19. V is TRBV28 and J is TRBJ1-3; D may be TRBD1 (5 bases). CDR3 in amino acids: CASSSAGQTGNTIYF. CDR3 nucleotides: TGTGCCAGCAGTTCTGCAGGACAAACTGGAAACACCATATATTTT.